A selection of T cell receptor beta chains follows, all from one sample in a study of blood T cell repertoires in COVID-19. Sequencing was performed with immunoSEQ multiplex PCR; in TCRdb, only in-frame clones are kept and a portion is missing. The data hold approximately 100,000 clones, with 81% observed a single time. The specimen was peripheral blood. All receptors come from a man aged 60-69 years with acute or convalescent COVID-19. Both conserved end residues are part of each CDR3. D genes are given only for firm matches. Some rows have no size entry. The others give once, few or many, or a class for an expanded clone.

DNA,CDR3,J,D,size,V
TGTGCCAGCAGCCCCCCGGAGCGGGCACCCTACGAGCAGTACTTC,CASSPPERAPYEQYF,TRBJ2-7,-,-,TRBV6-5
TGTGCCAGCAGCTCAGCGGATTCCTACGAGCAGTACTTC,CASSSADSYEQYF,TRBJ2-7,-,-,TRBV5-4
TGTGCCAGTCAACGACAGGGGGCCGAGCAGTACTTC,CASQRQGAEQYF,TRBJ2-7,TRBD1,-,TRBV28
TGCGCCAGCAGCCAAGAATCGGCAGGGGGCAACTATGGCTACACCTTC,CASSQESAGGNYGYTF,TRBJ1-2,TRBD1,-,TRBV4-3
TGTGCCAGCAGTTCCTGGACAGGTGAAAATGAGCAGTTCTTC,CASSSWTGENEQFF,TRBJ2-1,TRBD1,-,TRBV27
TGCGCCAGCAGCCAATTCTCCTGGGAGCTTTCTGGCAATCAGCCCCAGCATTTT,CASSQFSWELSGNQPQHF,TRBJ1-5,-,-,TRBV4-1
TGCGCCAGCAGCCAAGAAAGCTATGGCACTGAAGCTTTCTTT,CASSQESYGTEAFF,TRBJ1-1,-,-,TRBV4-3
TGTGCCAGCTCACAATCCGCCGGAGCACCCTACGAGCAGTACTTC,CASSQSAGAPYEQYF,TRBJ2-7,-,-,TRBV18
TGTGCCAGCAGCGCCCGGTGGGAGAGCAATCAGCCCCAGCATTTT,CASSARWESNQPQHF,TRBJ1-5,-,-,TRBV7-9
TGTGCCAGCAGTTTGTTATCGGGGGATTACGAGCAGTACTTC,CASSLLSGDYEQYF,TRBJ2-7,-,-,TRBV27
TGTGCCAGCAGCTTGCGCGGGGACTCACCCCTCCACTTT,CASSLRGDSPLHF,TRBJ1-6,-,-,TRBV7-2
TGTGCCAGTAGTATCGGAGGAGACTATGGCTACACCTTC,CASSIGGDYGYTF,TRBJ1-2,-,once,TRBV19
TGTGCTAGCAGCTTAGGGGGCCGGACCACAGATACGCAGTATTTT,CASSLGGRTTDTQYF,TRBJ2-3,TRBD1,-,TRBV7-7
TGTGCCAGCAGCTTTGTGGGGGCGGCTTTCTTT,CASSFVGAAFF,TRBJ1-1,-,many,TRBV11-2
TGTGCCAGCAGCTTAGGAGGGCCCGACCCAAGAGAGACCCAGTACTTC,CASSLGGPDPRETQYF,TRBJ2-5,-,few,TRBV7-6
TGTGCCATCAGTGAGGTATTTGCGGGAGCCCCGGGAGATACGCAGTATTTT,CAISEVFAGAPGDTQYF,TRBJ2-3,TRBD2,-,TRBV10-3
TGCGCCAGCAGACCCCGGGACAACCCCTTTGCTGATTCACCCCTCCACTTT,CASRPRDNPFADSPLHF,TRBJ1-6,-,-,TRBV5-1
TGCGCCAGCAGCCAAGGGGTGGCAGCGCAAGAGACCCAGTACTTC,CASSQGVAAQETQYF,TRBJ2-5,-,-,TRBV4-3
TGCGCCAGCACTCCTCTAGCGGAGACTAGCACAGATACGCAGTATTTT,CASTPLAETSTDTQYF,TRBJ2-3,TRBD2,-,TRBV10-2
TGTGCCTGGAGTGTAAACAGGGGGCAATGGGGCTACACCTTC,CAWSVNRGQWGYTF,TRBJ1-2,TRBD1,-,TRBV30
TGTGCCAGCACCCGGGGGGTAACGGACATTCAGTACTTC,CASTRGVTDIQYF,TRBJ2-4,TRBD2,once,TRBV7-9
TGTGCCAGCAGCCGAACGGGGGGAAGCACAGATACGCAGTATTTT,CASSRTGGSTDTQYF,TRBJ2-3,TRBD2,-,TRBV6-2/TRBV6-3
TGTGCCATCAGTGATCGGGCAGGGGGCCTCAACGAGCAGTACTTC,CAISDRAGGLNEQYF,TRBJ2-7,TRBD1,-,TRBV10-3
TGTGCCAGCCTACAGGGTTCTACGAATTCACCCCTCCACTTT,CASLQGSTNSPLHF,TRBJ1-6,-,-,TRBV6-6
TGTGCCAGTAACTCCCCCAGGGCGGGACTAGCGAGGGAGACCCAGTACTTC,CASNSPRAGLARETQYF,TRBJ2-5,TRBD2,-,TRBV19
TGTGCCAGCAGCCGTTCCGTGGGGCGGGGAGTCACTGAAGCTTTCTTT,CASSRSVGRGVTEAFF,TRBJ1-1,-,-,TRBV14
TGTGCCACAGATGGGACAGTAAATCAGCCCCAGCATTTT,CATDGTVNQPQHF,TRBJ1-5,TRBD1,few,TRBV7-9
TGTGCCAGCAGTGAGACTAGCGTGATCAATGAGCAGTTCTTC,CASSETSVINEQFF,TRBJ2-1,TRBD2,once,TRBV6-4
TGCGCCAGCAGCTTGGATTATGCTAATGAAAAACTGTTTTTT,CASSLDYANEKLFF,TRBJ1-4,-,-,TRBV5-1
TGTGCCAGCAGCCAAGATGTCAGATTCTCGAACACCGGGGAGCTGTTTTTT,CASSQDVRFSNTGELFF,TRBJ2-2,-,-,TRBV3-1/TRBV3-2
TGTGCCAGCAGCCAAGCCAGGGAGGGCAATGAGCAGTTCTTC,CASSQAREGNEQFF,TRBJ2-1,TRBD2,-,TRBV3-1/TRBV3-2
TGCAGCGTTGAACTTCTAAGGACAGTTGAAGCTTTCTTT,CSVELLRTVEAFF,TRBJ1-1,-,-,TRBV29-1
TGCGCCAGCAGCTTCCGGACAGGGGGACAAGAGACCCAGTACTTC,CASSFRTGGQETQYF,TRBJ2-5,TRBD1,once,TRBV5-1
TGTGCCAGCAGTCCCGAGGTCACTAGTTACACAGATACGCAGTATTTT,CASSPEVTSYTDTQYF,TRBJ2-3,-,-,TRBV5-6
TGTGCCAGCAGTTTTTCACAGGGGGCCGGGAGCACTGAAGCTTTCTTT,CASSFSQGAGSTEAFF,TRBJ1-1,TRBD1,-,TRBV27
TGTGCCAGCAGCGTAGTCGACAGAAATGAGCAGTTCTTC,CASSVVDRNEQFF,TRBJ2-1,-,-,TRBV9